This T cell receptor beta chain was found in a study of T cell clones after liver transplantation (dated by TCRdb to between 2018 and 2020). Some background on the complete study: The samples were obtained from ITN030ST, a randomized trial that attempted immunosuppression withdrawal within 2 years after liver transplantation. Donor-reactive T cell clones were identified using TCRbeta sequencing after a pre-transplant mixed lymphocyte reaction and were then followed in post-transplant blood. Third party-reactive TCRbeta sequences from pre-transplant MLRs were also identified as an antigen-independent comparator for donor-reactive sequences. Three of the eight recipients were HCV-positive; the others were transplanted for non-autoimmune, non-viral indications. Subjects received no induction therapy and standard immunosuppression until randomization at 12-24 months post-transplant. Tolerance was defined as complete withdrawal of immunosuppression for at least one year without a rise in liver enzymes beyond twice the upper limit of normal. Blood samples were collected pre-transplant, pre-randomization before withdrawal, and post-randomization after either full withdrawal or failed withdrawal. A cohort of 8 liver transplant recipients was studied, of whom 3 were classified as tolerant and 5 as non-tolerant. Results the study describes overall, beyond this receptor: In two subjects, low numbers of available donor cells limited the measurable donor-reactive repertoire. Without allograft tissue specimens, donor-reactive T cells may have migrated into the graft rather than being deleted. When repertoire turnover was accounted for, significantly reduced detection of donor-reactive sequences was found in 7 of 8 subjects for CD4 and in 8 of 8 subjects for CD8. A greater decline was seen for donor-reactive sequences than for third party-reactive sequences, suggesting partial antigen-specific deletion unrelated to withdrawal success. In most of the 8 subjects, regardless of tolerance or HCV status, circulating donor-reactive CD4 TCRbeta sequences dropped significantly post-transplant. The conclusions were preliminary, being limited by small, heterogeneous patient numbers and by non-standardized post-transplant time points.

With respect to this clone: Which antigen it targets is not known. Germline and junction disagree at one end, which may indicate a read error.

Read against the paper, the sample's time point label means: pre-transplant. Unstimulated PBMCs, after thawing, were stained for CD3, CD4 and CD8 and then FACS-sorted into CD3+CD4+ and CD3+CD8+ populations. All 8 studied subjects were randomized to withdrawal of immunosuppression. Genomic DNA was isolated with the Qiagen DNeasy Blood and Tissue Kit. The CDR3 holds 8 amino acids from the cysteine to the phenylalanine. Just the 24-base CDR3 DNA is kept, in frame starting at base 1. For CDR1 and CDR2, the germline V gene lists SGDLS and YYNGEE. Frozen genomic DNA underwent high-throughput TCRbeta CDR3 sequencing by immunoSEQ, including PCR amplification, mapping, bias correction and internal controls. The authors' pipeline ran thus. Only productive rearrangements were retained, and each unique TCRbeta sequence was defined by its CDR3 nucleotide sequence together with its V and J gene. A sequence counted as donor-reactive only if the sequence showed at least 5-fold expansion in CFSE-low cells compared with unstimulated pre-transplant cells and had a frequency of at least 0.01%. Minimum frequency thresholds were set for each subject on the basis of the unstimulated sample with the lowest template count, so that a detection power of at least 90% was ensured. Jensen-Shannon divergence between the top 1000 TCRbeta sequences after and before transplant was used to measure repertoire turnover. Two-sided Fisher's exact tests were used to test for changes in the detection of donor-reactive sequences. TCRdb's version of the immuneACCESS table is confined to in-frame rearrangements and falls short of the full clone set. An unresolved V gene accounts for under half of the shortfall where checked; the remainder is of unknown origin. The V and J calls and clone size are taken from that table; D and trimming were inferred from the DNA. Counted in this sample were over 50,000 clones; roughly 83% of them appeared once. Approximately 8% of the sample rests with the top ten.

This clonotype was obtained from a human donor who received a liver transplant. The chain was built from TRBV9 and TRBJ2-7; the D segment may tentatively be TRBD1 or TRBD2, each giving 5 matched bases. The sequencing here drew on CD4+ T cells from blood, taken before liver transplant. The CDR3 protein is CATVGGHF. The DNA sequence follows: TGTGCCACCGTTGGGGGTCACTTC.